The rows below give T cell receptor beta chains drawn from one sample of a study of identical twins. TCRdb fed the 5' RACE reads into MiXCR, producing one record per CDR3 protein. The sample lists hundreds of thousands of distinct CDR3 sequences, under 9.5% seen once, with about 2.1% in the top ten. A further study also used this sample, focusing on yellow fever vaccine responses in identical twins.

Sequencing was performed on memory (CD45RO+) T cells sorted from blood. These receptors came from a young woman in good health. Both conserved end residues are part of each CDR3. D genes are given only for firm matches. Rows give clone size only sometimes, using once, few, many, or a class for an expanded clone.

>16|TRBD1|TRBV5-1|NA|TRBJ1-6
CASSLGTGGDNSPLHF
TGCGCCAGCAGCTTGGGGACAGGGGGCGATAATTCACCCCTCCACTTT
>15|TRBD2|TRBV4-1|few|TRBJ2-7
CASSSSSGTHYEQYF
TGCGCCAGCAGCTCCTCTAGCGGGACCCACTACGAGCAGTACTTC
>15|NA|TRBV7-9|many|TRBJ2-3
CASTPTGLRTDTQYF
TGTGCCAGCACACCCACGGGACTTCGCACAGATACGCAGTATTTT
>14|NA|TRBV7-8|many|TRBJ2-2
CASSLTSGYGELFF
TGTGCCAGCAGCTTAACGTCCGGATACGGGGAGCTGTTTTTT
>13|NA|TRBV20-1|NA|TRBJ2-3
CSAKSGPSDTQYF
TGCAGTGCCAAAAGTGGACCGTCAGATACGCAGTATTTT
>13|NA|TRBV3-1|many|TRBJ2-7
CASSQGGLYEQYF
TGTGCCAGCAGCCAAGGAGGACTCTACGAGCAGTACTTC
>13|NA|TRBV29-1|many|TRBJ2-3
CSGSSTSTDTQYF
TGCAGCGGTAGCAGTACCAGCACAGATACGCAGTATTTT
>17|NA|TRBV7-8|NA|TRBJ2-3
CASSFPLAPIYTDTQYF
TGTGCCAGCAGCTTCCCCCTCGCGCCCATATACACAGATACGCAGTATTTT
>14|TRBD1|TRBV9|many|TRBJ1-2
CASRNHRGLYGYTF
TGTGCCAGCAGAAACCACAGGGGGCTCTATGGCTACACCTTC
>14|TRBD1|TRBV20-1|few|TRBJ2-3
CSASGTGSPDTQYF
TGCAGTGCATCCGGGACAGGGAGTCCAGATACGCAGTATTTT
>16|TRBD1|TRBV5-1|NA|TRBJ2-2
CASSKGDSSNTGELFF
TGCGCCAGCAGCAAAGGGGACAGCTCGAACACCGGGGAGCTGTTTTTT
>14|TRBD1|TRBV19|many|TRBJ1-2
CASSSGQGANGYTF
TGTGCCAGTAGTTCCGGACAGGGCGCTAACGGCTACACCTTC
>16|TRBD1|TRBV19|few|TRBJ2-6
CASTKDRSSGANVLTF
TGTGCCAGTACCAAGGACAGGAGCTCTGGGGCCAACGTCCTGACTTTC
>14|NA|TRBV10-3|few|TRBJ2-7
CAIRDGGWPYEQYF
TGTGCCATCAGGGACGGTGGATGGCCCTACGAGCAGTACTTC
>16|NA|TRBV20-1|many|TRBJ2-2
CSARDYRGPGTGELFF
TGCAGTGCTAGAGATTACCGGGGGCCTGGGACCGGGGAGCTGTTTTTT
>14|NA|TRBV7-9|few|TRBJ2-1
CASSFGAEYNEQFF
TGTGCCAGCAGCTTTGGCGCTGAGTACAATGAGCAGTTCTTC
>16|NA|TRBV4-1|many|TRBJ1-6
CASSLLVADYNSPLHF
TGCGCCAGCAGCCTGCTGGTGGCGGACTATAATTCACCCCTCCACTTT
>14|TRBD1|TRBV6-1|NA|TRBJ1-2
CASSKLQGAYGYTF
TGTGCCAGCAGTAAACTACAGGGGGCCTATGGCTACACCTTC
>15|NA|TRBV2|many|TRBJ1-2
CASRQGDLPNYGYTF
TGTGCCAGCAGACAGGGAGACCTACCAAACTATGGCTACACCTTC
>13|NA|TRBV27|NA|TRBJ2-3
CASRIRSTDTQYF
TGTGCCAGCAGGATTCGTAGCACAGATACGCAGTATTTT
>14|NA|TRBV20-1|few|TRBJ1-3
CSASGGGVGNTIYF
TGCAGTGCTTCCGGAGGTGGGGTTGGAAACACCATATATTTT
>14|NA|TRBV14|NA|TRBJ1-2
CASSPPGPWNGYTF
TGTGCCAGCAGCCCTCCGGGACCCTGGAATGGCTACACCTTC
>12|NA|TRBV20-1|NA|TRBJ2-7
CSARARTYEQYF
TGCAGTGCTAGAGCTCGGACCTACGAGCAGTACTTC
>14|TRBD2|TRBV2|few|TRBJ2-1
CASSYSGAHNEQFF
TGTGCCAGCAGCTATAGCGGGGCCCACAATGAGCAGTTCTTC